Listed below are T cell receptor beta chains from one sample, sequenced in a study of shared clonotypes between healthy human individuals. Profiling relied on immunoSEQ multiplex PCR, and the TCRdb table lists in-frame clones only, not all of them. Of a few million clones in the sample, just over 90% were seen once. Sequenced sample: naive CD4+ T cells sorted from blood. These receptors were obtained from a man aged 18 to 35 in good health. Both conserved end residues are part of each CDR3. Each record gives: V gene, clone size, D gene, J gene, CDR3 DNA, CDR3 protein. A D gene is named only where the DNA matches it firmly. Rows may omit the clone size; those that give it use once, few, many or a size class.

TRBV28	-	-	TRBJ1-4	TGTGCCAGCAGTTTTGAGATGGCTGAAAAACTGTTTTTT	CASSFEMAEKLFF
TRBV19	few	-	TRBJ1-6	TGTGCCAGCGGGACTACTAATTCACCCCTCCACTTT	CASGTTNSPLHF
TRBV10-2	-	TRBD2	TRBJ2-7	TGCGCCAGCAGTGAGCGGGCTAGCGGGAGTGGGTACTTC	CASSERASGSGYF
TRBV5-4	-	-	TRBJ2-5	TGTGCCAGCAGCTTGAATAGCGCACAAGAGACCCAGTACTTC	CASSLNSAQETQYF
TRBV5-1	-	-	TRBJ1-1	TGCGCCAGCAGCTTGGCGCAGAGTGGGACTGAAGCTTTCTTT	CASSLAQSGTEAFF
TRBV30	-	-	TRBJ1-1	TGTGCCTGGAGTGGTGTAGGCACTGGGGCTTTCTTT	CAWSGVGTGAFF
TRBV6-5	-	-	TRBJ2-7	TGTGCCAGCAGGACAGCACAGGGTAGAGCCTACGAGCAGTACTTC	CASRTAQGRAYEQYF
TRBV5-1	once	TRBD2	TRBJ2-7	TGCGCCAGCAGCTTGGGAGGGACTAGCGAGAGCTACGAGCAGTACTTC	CASSLGGTSESYEQYF
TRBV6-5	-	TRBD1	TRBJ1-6	TGTGCCAGCAGGACTCACAGGGGGCCTAATTCACCCCTCCACTTT	CASRTHRGPNSPLHF
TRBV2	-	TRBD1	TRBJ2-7	TGTGCCAGCAGCTCCGACAGGGACGAGCAGTACTTC	CASSSDRDEQYF
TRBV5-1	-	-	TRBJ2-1	TGCGCCAGCAGCACCGGGACCCTCCTGGGGGAGCAGTTCTTC	CASSTGTLLGEQFF
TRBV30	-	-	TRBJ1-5	TGTGCCTGGAGTGTAGTAGGGGGTAATCAGCCCCAGCATTTT	CAWSVVGGNQPQHF
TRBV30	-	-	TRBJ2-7	TGTGCCTGGAGCCCCCAACAGGCTGGCGAGCAGTACTTC	CAWSPQQAGEQYF
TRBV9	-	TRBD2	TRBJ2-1	TGTGCCAGCAGCCTGGGACTAGCGGGAGTCAATGAGCAGTTCTTC	CASSLGLAGVNEQFF
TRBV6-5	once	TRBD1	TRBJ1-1	TGTGCCAGCAGTTACTTTGGGACAGCGAACACTGAAGCTTTCTTT	CASSYFGTANTEAFF